Sequencing of this T cell receptor (beta chain) was carried out in a study of cytomegalovirus exposure and HLA in healthy donors. PCR employed 60 Vbeta and 13 Jbeta primers. Here immunoSEQ multiplex PCR was the method, and the copy in TCRdb shows in-frame clones only, minus some. In the table there are 76,000 or so clones, roughly 85% of which are singletons. The V end lost 6 bases, the J end lost 7 bases, and 24 bases lay between the germline ends. The length of the CDR3 is 16 residues. In germline, CDR1 is SEHNR, CDR2 FQNEAQ (reference sequence). This receptor was identified in a man between 25 and 39 years old in good health and CMV-seronegative. The rearrangement joins TRBV7-9 to TRBJ1-2, with D maybe TRBD1 (6 bases). What was sequenced was PBMCs. CDR3 sequence: CASSPRGSEASGGYTF. The CDR3 DNA reads as TGTGCCAGCAGTCCTAGGGGGTCGGAAGCCTCAGGTGGCTACACCTTC.